These T cell receptor beta chains were read from a single sample in a study of blood T cell repertoires in COVID-19. The data were produced by immunoSEQ multiplex PCR, yet TCRdb's version contains in-frame clones alone and is incomplete. This table has about 320,000 clones, around 92% appearing once. The material sequenced was peripheral blood. These receptors were obtained from a young man who had recovered from COVID-19. Each CDR3 is given with its conserved first and last residue. The D gene is left open where the match is weak. Rows may omit the clone size; those that give it use once, few, many or a size class.

-,TRBV7-2,-,TRBJ2-1,CASSLELAGANEQFF,TGTGCCAGCAGCTTAGAGCTAGCAGGGGCCAATGAGCAGTTCTTC
TRBD1,TRBV7-2,-,TRBJ2-5,CASSPHQGAPRETQYF,TGTGCCAGCAGCCCTCATCAGGGGGCTCCGAGGGAGACCCAGTACTTC
-,TRBV6-4,-,TRBJ2-2,CASSDGPGAGELFF,TGTGCCAGCAGTGATGGACCGGGAGCCGGGGAGCTGTTTTTT
TRBD1,TRBV29-1,-,TRBJ1-5,CSVAAGTAANQPQHF,TGCAGCGTGGCAGCCGGGACAGCTGCCAATCAGCCCCAGCATTTT
TRBD1,TRBV18,once,TRBJ2-5,CASSSTGGQETQYF,TGTGCCAGCTCATCGACAGGGGGGCAAGAGACCCAGTACTTC
-,TRBV25-1,-,TRBJ1-4,CASSLWSSNEKLFF,TGTGCCAGCAGTTTATGGAGCTCTAATGAAAAACTGTTTTTT
-,TRBV12-3/TRBV12-4,-,TRBJ1-6,CASKPQLNSPLHF,TGTGCCAGCAAACCCCAACTTAATTCACCCCTCCACTTT
TRBD1,TRBV18,-,TRBJ1-3,CASSPRTGAGNTIYF,TGTGCCAGCTCACCACGTACAGGGGCTGGAAACACCATATATTTT
TRBD1,TRBV7-8,-,TRBJ2-1,CASSSSGTGSSEQFF,TGTGCCAGCAGCTCATCCGGGACAGGGAGTAGTGAGCAGTTCTTC
TRBD1,TRBV5-6,-,TRBJ1-6,CASSLRTGGSIGHSPLHF,TGTGCCAGCAGCTTACGGACAGGGGGCTCCATAGGCCATTCACCCCTCCACTTT
-,TRBV10-3,many,TRBJ2-7,CAISDGGGTYEQYF,TGTGCCATCAGTGACGGCGGAGGGACCTACGAGCAGTACTTC
-,TRBV2,-,TRBJ1-3,CASSKTQGISGNTIYF,TGTGCCAGCAGTAAAACCCAGGGAATCTCTGGAAACACCATATATTTT
TRBD1,TRBV6-5,-,TRBJ1-5,CASRRGQGDQPQHF,TGTGCCAGCAGACGGGGACAGGGGGATCAGCCCCAGCATTTT
TRBD2,TRBV12-3/TRBV12-4,-,TRBJ2-2,CASAGETGELFF,TGTGCCAGCGCGGGAGAGACCGGGGAGCTGTTTTTT
-,TRBV18,once,TRBJ1-4,CASSPGQEGEKLFF,TGTGCCAGCTCACCAGGGCAGGAGGGCGAAAAACTGTTTTTT
-,TRBV6-1,-,TRBJ1-2,CASSEGQGYGYTF,TGTGCCAGCAGTGAAGGTCAGGGCTATGGCTACACCTTC
-,TRBV9,-,TRBJ1-5,CASSVGPGDQPQHF,TGTGCCAGCAGCGTAGGCCCGGGGGATCAGCCCCAGCATTTT
-,TRBV5-6,-,TRBJ1-3,CASSLVPRGDTIYF,TGTGCCAGCAGCTTGGTTCCCCGGGGGGACACCATATATTTT
TRBD1,TRBV6-5,-,TRBJ1-1,CASSGQGAVGTEAFF,TGTGCCAGCTCGGGGCAGGGGGCGGTTGGCACTGAAGCTTTCTTT
-,TRBV7-2,once,TRBJ2-3,CASSPLWGGTQYF,TGTGCCAGCAGCCCCCTTTGGGGAGGTACGCAGTATTTT
TRBD1,TRBV5-6,-,TRBJ2-7,CASRRTGAYEQYF,TGTGCCAGCAGACGGACAGGGGCCTACGAGCAGTACTTC
-,TRBV7-6,once,TRBJ2-5,CASSAVPRTFKETQYF,TGTGCCAGCAGCGCGGTACCCCGAACATTTAAAGAGACCCAGTACTTC
-,TRBV10-2,-,TRBJ1-6,CASSDSEGGSPLHF,TGCGCCAGCAGTGACTCGGAGGGTGGCTCACCCCTCCACTTT
TRBD2,TRBV7-3,once,TRBJ2-1,CASGAGGFNEQFF,TGTGCCAGCGGAGCGGGAGGGTTCAATGAGCAGTTCTTC
TRBD1,TRBV7-6,-,TRBJ2-3,CASSRQGATTDTQYF,TGTGCCAGCAGCCGACAGGGGGCCACCACAGATACGCAGTATTTT
-,TRBV7-2,once,TRBJ2-1,CASSLGDSHSYNEQFF,TGTGCCAGCAGCTTAGGGGACTCTCACTCCTACAATGAGCAGTTCTTC
-,TRBV20-1,-,TRBJ2-3,CSASRGTRADTQYF,TGCAGTGCTAGTCGGGGGACGCGGGCAGATACGCAGTATTTT
-,TRBV15,-,TRBJ1-5,CATSGEGGYQPQHF,TGTGCCACCAGCGGCGAGGGGGGGTATCAGCCCCAGCATTTT
TRBD1,TRBV5-4,-,TRBJ2-3,CASSSGQGNTDTQYF,TGTGCCAGCAGCTCCGGACAGGGAAATACAGATACGCAGTATTTT
-,TRBV2,-,TRBJ1-4,CASSGTTLGRSGEKLFF,TGTGCCAGCAGTGGAACCACACTCGGGAGAAGCGGTGAAAAACTGTTTTTT
-,TRBV4-1,-,TRBJ1-5,CASSPLWAGNQPQHF,TGCGCCAGCAGTCCCTTGTGGGCTGGCAATCAGCCCCAGCATTTT
-,TRBV4-3,-,TRBJ2-7,CASSQESDLLYEQYF,TGCGCCAGCAGCCAAGAGAGCGACCTCTTATACGAGCAGTACTTC
-,TRBV21-1,-,TRBJ2-1,CASSSGVAYNEQFF,TGTGCCAGCTCTTCGGGGGTTGCCTACAATGAGCAGTTCTTC
TRBD1,TRBV7-6,-,TRBJ1-2,CASSLGDSPYGYTF,TGTGCCAGCAGCTTAGGGGACAGCCCCTATGGCTACACCTTC
-,TRBV3-1/TRBV3-2,-,TRBJ1-5,CASSPSKPVSNQPQHF,TGTGCCAGCAGCCCATCTAAGCCCGTTAGCAATCAGCCCCAGCATTTT
-,TRBV4-2,-,TRBJ1-2,CASSQERTGRIYGYTF,TGTGCCAGCAGCCAAGAAAGAACAGGACGTATCTATGGCTACACCTTC
TRBD1,TRBV5-1,once,TRBJ1-6,CASKGTGGDSPLHF,TGCGCCAGCAAAGGGACAGGAGGGGATTCACCCCTCCACTTT
-,TRBV15,-,TRBJ1-2,CATSGDGGGYTF,TGTGCCACCAGCGGAGATGGAGGTGGCTACACCTTC
TRBD1,TRBV5-1,once,TRBJ1-1,CASSFPGTGTEAFF,TGCGCCAGCAGCTTCCCGGGGACAGGGACAGAAGCTTTCTTT
TRBD1,TRBV6-2/TRBV6-3,-,TRBJ1-1,CASSPGTVTEAFF,TGTGCCAGCAGCCCCGGGACAGTCACTGAAGCTTTCTTT
TRBD1,TRBV6-5,once,TRBJ1-1,CASSGTAGYRTEAFF,TGTGCCAGCAGCGGGACAGCCGGTTATCGCACTGAAGCTTTCTTT
-,TRBV10-1,once,TRBJ2-7,CASSSREPPYEQYF,TGCGCCAGCAGCTCGAGGGAACCCCCCTACGAGCAGTACTTC
-,TRBV7-9,few,TRBJ1-5,CASSSSEARPQHF,TGTGCCAGCAGCTCCTCCGAGGCCAGGCCCCAGCATTTT
-,TRBV6-5,-,TRBJ1-5,CASRSLNQPQHF,TGTGCCAGCAGGTCACTCAATCAGCCCCAGCATTTT
-,TRBV3-1/TRBV3-2,-,TRBJ1-4,CASSHQGGVGEKLFF,TGTGCCAGCAGCCACCAAGGGGGGGTGGGTGAAAAACTGTTTTTT
-,TRBV14,-,TRBJ2-7,CASSFVDIPYEQYF,TGTGCCAGCAGTTTTGTGGACATCCCCTACGAGCAGTACTTC
-,TRBV18,-,TRBJ1-2,CASLSERTETYGYTF,TGTGCCAGCTTGTCCGAACGTACAGAGACCTATGGCTACACCTTC
TRBD2,TRBV14,-,TRBJ2-4,CASSFGWASGGENLAKNIQYF,TGTGCCAGCAGCTTCGGGTGGGCTAGCGGGGGAGAAAACCTAGCCAAAAACATTCAGTACTTC
-,TRBV19,-,TRBJ1-5,CASSIWTAGSNQPQHF,TGTGCCAGTAGTATTTGGACAGCCGGTAGCAATCAGCCCCAGCATTTT
-,TRBV19,-,TRBJ1-1,CASSIGPGPLNTEAFF,TGTGCCAGTAGTATAGGGCCAGGGCCCTTGAACACTGAAGCTTTCTTT
-,TRBV2,-,TRBJ1-1,CASSPTENTEAFF,TGTGCCAGCAGTCCCACAGAAAACACTGAAGCTTTCTTT
TRBD1,TRBV6-5,-,TRBJ2-2,CASSSQGASSTGELFF,TGTGCCAGCAGTTCGCAGGGGGCCTCTTCTACCGGGGAGCTGTTTTTT
-,TRBV2,few,TRBJ1-2,CASRGEEGGYTF,TGTGCCAGCAGAGGGGAAGAAGGTGGCTACACCTTC
TRBD1,TRBV10-2,-,TRBJ1-5,CASSETGGFNQPQHF,TGCGCCAGCAGTGAGACAGGGGGATTCAATCAGCCCCAGCATTTT
TRBD1,TRBV19,-,TRBJ2-7,CASSTGTGINYEQYF,TGTGCCAGTAGTACCGGGACAGGGATTAACTACGAGCAGTACTTC
TRBD2,TRBV15,once,TRBJ2-7,CATSRGTSGTYEQYF,TGTGCCACCAGCCGGGGGACTAGCGGAACTTACGAGCAGTACTTC
-,TRBV19,-,TRBJ1-2,CASSIHDYGYTF,TGTGCCAGTAGTATTCATGACTATGGCTACACCTTC
-,TRBV5-8,once,TRBJ1-1,CASSLAAGTTEAFF,TGTGCCAGCAGCTTGGCCGCGGGAACCACTGAAGCTTTCTTT
TRBD2,TRBV7-8,-,TRBJ2-7,CASSLGSGTSGTNEQYF,TGTGCCAGCAGCTTAGGTTCCGGGACTAGCGGGACTAACGAGCAGTACTTC
TRBD2,TRBV5-1,-,TRBJ2-5,CASSLKTSGGFKGETQYF,TGCGCCAGCAGCCTCAAGACTAGCGGGGGCTTTAAGGGGGAGACCCAGTACTTC